The 10 T cell receptor beta chains listed next were all sequenced from one sample in a study of T cells in Graves' hyperthyroidism and ophthalmopathy. Amplification yielded TCR beta CDR3 regions, with RNA transcripts as the source. The HTBI primer set was used in a first-round RT-PCR of the TCR CDR3. MiXCR, run by TCRdb on the multiplex PCR reads, gives a single entry per CDR3 protein. The data show some 560,000 distinct CDR3 sequences, with less than 20% seen just once and roughly 7.3% held by the top ten. The sample taken for sequencing was blood. Every receptor here comes from a woman aged 25 to 45 with Graves' hyperthyroidism.

This clonotype was observed many times. CDR3 coding DNA: TGCAGTGCTAGAGAAGACCTAGCGGGTCCTCGGGAGACCCAGTACTTC. Protein sequence: CSAREDLAGPRETQYF. V and J are TRBV20-1 and TRBJ2-5, with 8 nucleotides matching TRBD2. Germline V gene sequence: CDR1 DFQATT, CDR2 SNEGSKA (reference sequence). CDR3 length equals 16 residues. V gave up 0 bases and J gave up 5 bases; unmatched junction bases: 11.

This clonotype was found many times. This chain connects TRBV5-6 to TRBJ2-7; 7 nucleotides match TRBD2. CDR3 length: 14 amino acids. Germline V lookup: CDR1 SGHDT, CDR2 YYEEEE. The V gene end was trimmed by 5 bases and the J gene end by 4 bases; junction bases not matched to a gene: 9. CDR3 sequence reads: CASRAGLAVYEQYF. The CDR3 DNA reads TGTGCCAGCAGAGCCGGGCTAGCGGTGTACGAGCAGTACTTC.

Worth noting for this clonotype: This may be a read error, as it is one base from a much larger clone. The chain links TRBV18 to TRBJ2-3, with D possibly called TRBD1 or TRBD2 (5 bases each). Germline CDR1 is KGHSH and CDR2 is LQKENI. The CDR3 runs 15 residues. CDR3 region: CASSWDGPSTDTRYF. The CDR3 DNA follows: TGTGCCAGCTCTTGGGACGGACCTAGCACAGATACGCGGTATTTT. The full variable domain, with the rest looked up from reference TRBV18 and TRBJ2-3, is NAGVMQNPRHLVRRRGQEARLRCSPMKGHSHVYWYRQLPEEGLKFMVYLQKENIIDESGMPKERFSAEFPKEGPSILRIQQVVRGDSAAYFCASSWDGPSTDTRYFGPGTRLTVL.

This clonotype was seen ten or more times. The gene calls are TRBV7-6 and TRBJ2-1; D possibly corresponds to TRBD2 (5 bases). Germline V gives CDR1 SGHVS, CDR2 FNYEAQ. The CDR3 loop spans 13 amino acids. Trimming removed 3 bases from V and 8 bases from J, with 11 bases in between. The CDR3 reads CASSFMGGYEQFF. The CDR3 DNA reads as TGTGCCAGCAGCTTTATGGGCGGGTATGAGCAGTTCTTC. The variable domain in full, with the rest retrieved from reference TRBV7-6 and TRBJ2-1, is GAGVSQSPRYKVTKRGQDVALRCDPISGHVSLYWYRQALGQGPEFLTYFNYEAQQDKSGLPNDRFSAERPEGSISTLTIQRTEQRDSAMYRCASSFMGGYEQFFGPGTRLTVL.

This clonotype was found a few times. The V gene is TRBV10-1, the J gene TRBJ2-1, with 16 bases matching TRBD2. The length of the CDR3 is 19 residues. V was pared by 5 bases and J by 9 bases, with 16 bases of the junction left unmatched. Per germline, CDR1 WNHNN and CDR2 SYGVQD (reference sequence). The CDR3 reads CASSQTPGLAGGSYREQFF. CDR3 bases: TGCGCCAGCAGTCAAACTCCGGGACTAGCGGGAGGGTCCTACCGTGAGCAGTTCTTC.

This clonotype was picked up many times. The CDR3 protein is CASNGGNTEAFF. The CDR3 nucleotides are TGTGCTAGTAACGGGGGGAACACTGAAGCTTTCTTT. The chain is built from TRBV12-5 and TRBJ1-1; tentative D call: TRBD1 (5 bases). The germline V gene encodes CDR1 LGHNT and CDR2 FRNRAP. The CDR3 is 12 amino acids. V dropped 8 bases and J dropped 1 base, with 8 bases sitting between them.

This chain joins TRBV5-6 and TRBJ2-4; 14 bases line up with TRBD2. Germline CDR1 reads SGHDT; CDR2 reads YYEEEE. The CDR3 is made up of 14 amino acids. Unmatched junction bases numbered 5, after V lost 3 bases and J lost 12 bases. The CDR3 DNA reads TGTGCCAGCAGCTCGGGACTAGCGGGAGTCACTCAGTACTTC. Translation gives CASSSGLAGVTQYF.

This clonotype was recorded many times. The rearrangement uses TRBV28 and TRBJ2-7; D could derive from TRBD1 or TRBD2 (5 bases each). V lost 6 bases and J lost 0, with 27 bases in between. The CDR3 contains 19 residues. CDR1 and CDR2 from the germline V gene are MDHEN and SYDVKM. CDR3 coding DNA: TGTGCCAGCAGCCTATCAATGGGGGATCTTACGTCATTCTCCTACGAGCAGTACTTC. This sequence encodes CASSLSMGDLTSFSYEQYF.

This chain links TRBV11-1 with TRBJ2-3, with TRBD1 matching over 11 bases. The CDR3 spans 18 residues. J lost 4 bases, V lost 3 bases, and 12 bases had no gene match. The germline V gene has CDR1 SGHAT and CDR2 FQDESV (reference sequence). For the CDR3, the DNA is TGTGCCAGCAGCTTGGCTGGGCGTCGGACAGGGGGCCCAGATACGCAGTATTTT. It encodes CASSLAGRRTGGPDTQYF. The entire variable domain, with the rest obtained from reference TRBV11-1 and TRBJ2-3, is as follows: EAEVAQSPRYKITEKSQAVAFWCDPISGHATLYWYRQILGQGPELLVQFQDESVVDDSQLPKDRFSAERLKGVDSTLKIQPAELGDSAMYLCASSLAGRRTGGPDTQYFGPGTRLTVL.

This chain links TRBV7-3 with TRBJ1-4; weak D call: TRBD1 (6 bases). The CDR3 extends over 14 amino acids. Trimming pared 5 bases from V and 4 bases from J, leaving 11 bases between. Per the germline V gene, CDR1 is SGHTA and CDR2 is FQGTGA. The DNA for the CDR3 is TGTGCCAGCAGCCCTCGGACAGATAATGAAAAACTGTTTTTT. This sequence encodes CASSPRTDNEKLFF.